This T cell receptor beta chain was sequenced in a study of cytotoxic CD8 clonotypes in ibrutinib-treated CLL (dated by TCRdb to about 2021). Background on the whole study: The cohort was composed of ten to eleven relapsed/refractory and 15 treatment-naive patients; IGHV unmutated status was identified in 17 patients. Partial responses were observed in some 24 patients and complete responses in 2; after a median follow-up of around 68 months, remission was maintained in approximately 14 patients and progression was observed in about twelve. Response samples were taken after a median of roughly a year on treatment, ranging from roughly 6 to 36 months. On average, each sample had about 260,000 productive templates and more than 75,000 productive rearrangements. Longitudinal samples were obtainable from about 30% of the roughly 86 participants in the trial. Cryopreserved peripheral blood mononuclear cells were collected at three points: before therapy, at response, and at either sustained remission or disease progression. All remission and progressive disease samples were collected while patients were still receiving ibrutinib.

The time point tag for this specimen amounts to: approximately 25 months on ibrutinib. For TCR beta library preparation, approximately 2 micrograms of genomic DNA were extracted from the cryopreserved PBMCs. Longitudinal blood samples from CLL patients receiving ibrutinib monotherapy were subjected to high-throughput TCR beta sequencing. The patients took part in an open-label, single-center phase 2 trial of ibrutinib monotherapy. Looking up the germline V gene yields CDR1 SGHRS and CDR2 YFSETQ. Taken from cysteine to phenylalanine, the CDR3 has 14 residues. Of all the DNA, just the CDR3 is kept, 42 bases in frame from base 1. Between the V and J ends, shortened by 3 bases and 8 bases respectively, the junction contains 17 bases. Study-level results and caveats: Baseline clonality exceeded that of age-matched healthy donors and correlated strongly with circulating CD8+ T-cell counts. Lymph node repertoires were not examined, and the timing of sampling was not matched between patients in sustained remission and those whose disease progressed. Public clonotypes were rare and either shrank or stayed stable during treatment, and the rise in clonality at ibrutinib response reflected expansion of private clonotypes. At ibrutinib response clonality went up, during sustained remission it held steady, and at progression it dropped back toward baseline.

A remark on this clone: Its recognized antigen is unknown. No base quality values were provided; no much bigger clone lies one nucleotide off.

Each clonotype received, on average, around 10x coverage in deep resolution sequencing performed on a MiSeq, where the target depth lay between 1 in 1 million and 1 in 200,000 T cells. TCR beta libraries were generated with the immunoSEQ hsTCRB Kit. The published analysis was carried out like this. ImmunoSEQ Data Assistant and ImmunoSEQ Analyzer were used for data analysis, and V, D and J genes were assigned according to IMGT definitions. Clonality, which ranges from 0 to 1, was calculated by subtracting the normalized Shannon entropy of productive rearrangement frequencies from one. Only overrepresented clonotypes making up at least 0.05% of each patient's repertoire were included in the public clonotype analysis. Repertoires from thirteen age-matched healthy donors in immuneACCESS were used as clonality controls. This immuneACCESS table, as held by TCRdb, lists in-frame sequences with V and J called but not all clones. Of the missing ones, under half trace to an unresolved V gene in checked studies; the others have no known cause. The V and J calls and clone size come from that table; D and trimming were worked out from the DNA. The sample yields about 200,000 clones; 72% were counted once. Of the sample, 13% falls within the top ten clones.

This TCR came from a human donor with chronic lymphocytic leukemia. The chain is encoded by TRBV5-1 joined to TRBJ1-1; a tentative D call is TRBD1 (5 bases match). The sample in question was PBMCs, obtained after 24 months of ibrutinib treatment. The DNA sequence is given as TGCGCCAGCAGCTCTACAAGCGCAGGGAAAGAAGCTTTCTTT. It codes for CASSSTSAGKEAFF.